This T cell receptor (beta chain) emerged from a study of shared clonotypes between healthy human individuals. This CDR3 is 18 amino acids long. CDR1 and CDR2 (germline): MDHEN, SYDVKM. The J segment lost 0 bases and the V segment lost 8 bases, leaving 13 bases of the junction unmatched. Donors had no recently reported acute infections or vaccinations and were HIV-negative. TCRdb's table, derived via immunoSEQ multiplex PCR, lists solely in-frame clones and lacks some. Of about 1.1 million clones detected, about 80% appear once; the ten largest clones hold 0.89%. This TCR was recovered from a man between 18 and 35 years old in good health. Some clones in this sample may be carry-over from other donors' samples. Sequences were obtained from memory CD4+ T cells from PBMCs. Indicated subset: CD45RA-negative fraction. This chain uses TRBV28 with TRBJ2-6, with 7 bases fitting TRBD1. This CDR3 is CASRVRDSYFSGANVLTF. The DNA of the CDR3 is TGTGCCAGCCGGGTACGGGACAGTTACTTCTCTGGGGCCAACGTCCTGACTTTC.